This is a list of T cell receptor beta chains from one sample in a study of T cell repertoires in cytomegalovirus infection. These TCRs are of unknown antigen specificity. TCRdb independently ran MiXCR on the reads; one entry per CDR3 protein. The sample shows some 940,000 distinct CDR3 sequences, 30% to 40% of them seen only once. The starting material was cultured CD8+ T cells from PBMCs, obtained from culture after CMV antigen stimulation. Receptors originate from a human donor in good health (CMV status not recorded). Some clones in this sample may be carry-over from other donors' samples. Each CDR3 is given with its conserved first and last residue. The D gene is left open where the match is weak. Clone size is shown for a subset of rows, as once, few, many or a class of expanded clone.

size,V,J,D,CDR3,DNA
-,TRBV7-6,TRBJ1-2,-,CASGYGYTF,TGTGCCAGTGGATATGGCTACACCTTC
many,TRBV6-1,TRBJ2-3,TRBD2,CASSEARLAGTDTQYF,TGTGCCAGCAGTGAAGCTCGGCTAGCGGGCACAGATACGCAGTATTTT
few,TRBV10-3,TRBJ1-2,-,CAISGEVPWDGYTF,TGTGCCATCAGTGGCGAAGTCCCCTGGGATGGCTACACCTTC
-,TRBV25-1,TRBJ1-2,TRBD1,CASSIGQGDGYTF,TGTGCCAGCAGCATAGGACAGGGGGATGGCTACACCTTC
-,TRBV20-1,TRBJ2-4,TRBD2,CSARGGLALDIQYF,TGCAGTGCTAGAGGGGGACTAGCTTTAGACATTCAGTACTTC
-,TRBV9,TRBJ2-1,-,CASSGAGAAYNEQFF,TGTGCCAGCAGCGGGGCAGGGGCCGCGTACAATGAGCAGTTCTTC
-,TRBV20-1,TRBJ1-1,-,CSAQVAVSTEAFF,TGCAGTGCCCAAGTCGCAGTGAGCACTGAAGCTTTCTTT
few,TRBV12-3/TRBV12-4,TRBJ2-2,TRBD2,CASSFWLAGGQNTGELFF,TGTGCCAGCAGTTTCTGGCTAGCGGGGGGCCAGAACACCGGGGAGCTGTTTTTT
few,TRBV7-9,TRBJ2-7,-,CASSGRDYEQYF,TGTGCCAGCAGCGGCAGGGACTACGAGCAGTACTTC
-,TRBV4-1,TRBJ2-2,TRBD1,CASSHPGTGATGELFF,TGCGCCAGCAGCCATCCCGGGACAGGGGCCACCGGGGAGCTGTTTTTT
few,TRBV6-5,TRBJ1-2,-,CASSKIQPNYGYTF,TGTGCCAGCAGCAAGATCCAGCCTAACTATGGCTACACCTTC
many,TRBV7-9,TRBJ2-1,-,CASSSRDNSYNEQFF,TGTGCCAGCAGCTCCCGGGACAATTCCTACAATGAGCAGTTCTTC
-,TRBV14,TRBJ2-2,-,CASSPLTVNTGELFF,TGTGCCAGCAGCCCCCTAACAGTGAACACCGGGGAGCTGTTTTTT
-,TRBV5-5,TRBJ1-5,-,CASSSDGGQPQHF,TGTGCCAGCAGCTCGGACGGGGGTCAGCCCCAGCATTTT
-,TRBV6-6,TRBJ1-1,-,CASSYREGMNTEAFF,TGTGCCAGCAGTTACAGGGAAGGGATGAACACTGAAGCTTTCTTT
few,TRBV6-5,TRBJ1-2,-,CASSYSATADRYTF,TGTGCCAGCAGTTACTCGGCGACGGCAGATCGCTACACCTTC
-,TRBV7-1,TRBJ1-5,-,CASSYGEKPQHF,TGTGCCAGCAGCTACGGTGAGAAGCCCCAGCATTTT
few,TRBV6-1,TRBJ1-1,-,CASKRSSEAFF,TGTGCCAGCAAACGATCGAGTGAAGCTTTCTTT
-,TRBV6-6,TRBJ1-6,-,CASSYPSEYSPLHF,TGTGCCAGCAGTTACCCCTCTGAGTATTCACCCCTCCACTTT
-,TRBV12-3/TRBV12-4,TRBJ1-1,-,CASSLHGIEAFF,TGTGCCAGCAGTTTACATGGGATCGAAGCTTTCTTT
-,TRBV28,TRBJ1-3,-,CASRPSFGNTIYF,TGTGCCAGCAGGCCCAGTTTCGGAAACACCATATATTTT
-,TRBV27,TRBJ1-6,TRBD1,CASSPTGGWSPLHF,TGTGCCAGCAGCCCTACAGGGGGATGGTCACCCCTCCACTTT
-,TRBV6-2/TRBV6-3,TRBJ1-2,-,CASSALSWSGGYTF,TGTGCCAGCAGTGCCCTTAGTTGGAGTGGCGGCTACACCTTC
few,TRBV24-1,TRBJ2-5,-,CATSDPGQGETQYF,TGTGCCACCAGTGATCCCGGCCAGGGAGAGACCCAGTACTTC
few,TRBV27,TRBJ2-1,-,CASSLVVGTEQFF,TGTGCCAGCAGTTTAGTTGTGGGGACTGAGCAGTTCTTC
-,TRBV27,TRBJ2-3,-,CASSPGQLTDTQYF,TGTGCCAGCAGCCCCGGACAGCTTACAGATACGCAGTATTTT
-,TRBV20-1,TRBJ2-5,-,CSAPGEETQYF,TGCAGTGCCCCAGGGGAGGAGACCCAGTACTTC
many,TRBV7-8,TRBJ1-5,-,CASSPPAGANNQPQHF,TGTGCCAGCAGCCCCCCGGCGGGGGCTAACAATCAGCCCCAGCATTTT
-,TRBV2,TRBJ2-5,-,CASTLDNPETQYF,TGTGCCAGCACCCTGGACAATCCAGAGACCCAGTACTTC
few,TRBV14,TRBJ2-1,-,CASSIQEGPTYNEQFF,TGTGCCAGCAGTATCCAGGAGGGGCCTACCTACAATGAGCAGTTCTTC
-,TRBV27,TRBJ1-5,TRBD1,CASSSDRVRRDQPQHF,TGTGCCAGCAGTTCGGACAGGGTTCGGAGGGATCAGCCCCAGCATTTT
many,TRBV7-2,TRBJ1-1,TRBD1,CASSLEFRGMNTEAFF,TGTGCCAGCAGCTTAGAGTTCAGGGGGATGAACACTGAAGCTTTCTTT
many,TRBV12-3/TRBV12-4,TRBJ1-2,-,CASSTASYGYTF,TGTGCCAGCAGCACCGCATCCTATGGCTACACCTTC
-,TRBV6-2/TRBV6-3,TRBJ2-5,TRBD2,CASTSLAGHQETQYF,TGTGCCAGCACCTCACTAGCGGGGCACCAAGAGACCCAGTACTTC
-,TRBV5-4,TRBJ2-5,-,CASSSTGLLARTQYF,TGTGCCAGCAGCTCAACGGGACTCCTCGCCCGGACCCAGTACTTC
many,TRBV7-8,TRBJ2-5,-,CASSPRPYLLETQYF,TGTGCCAGCAGCCCCCGGCCTTATCTCTTAGAGACCCAGTACTTC
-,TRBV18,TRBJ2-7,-,CASSPPLVRAYEQYF,TGTGCCAGCTCACCACCATTAGTCAGGGCCTACGAGCAGTACTTC
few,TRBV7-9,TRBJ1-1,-,CASSDGDTEAFF,TGTGCCAGCAGCGACGGAGACACTGAAGCTTTCTTT
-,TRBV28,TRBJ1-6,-,CASSSGLLPRLHF,TGTGCCAGCAGTTCGGGACTCCTTCCGCGCCTCCACTTT